This T cell receptor beta chain was recorded in a study of blood T cell repertoires in COVID-19. Overall study context: Whether acute or convalescent, the COVID-19 samples came from the United States, Italy and Spain.

Germline CDR1 is ENHRY and CDR2 is SYGVKD. V was trimmed by 2 bases and J by 6 bases, leaving 5 bases between them. This CDR3 comprises 11 residues. Data came from immunoSEQ multiplex PCR; TCRdb stores just in-frame clones and leaves some out. The table has 150,000 to 200,000 clones, less than 85% seen once. The V and J genes are TRBV10-3 and TRBJ2-7; D unclear. The source material was peripheral blood. The clonotype originates from a woman of 80 years or more with active or convalescent COVID-19. The CDR3 DNA is TGTGCCATCAGTGAGAGAGGCGAGCAGTACTTC. This encodes CAISERGEQYF.